This record concerns one T cell receptor (beta chain) sequence. The data belong to a study of blood T cell repertoires in COVID-19. Study as a whole: T cells, B-cell-depleted T cells, or PBMCs provided the cDNA or gDNA that served as material.

Profiling relied on immunoSEQ multiplex PCR, and the TCRdb table lists in-frame clones only, not all of them. The sample comprises around 300,000 clones, around nine tenths of which are singletons, and 1.7% rests with the top ten. The clonotype was recovered from a woman in her forties who had recovered from COVID-19. Input material: PBMCs or T cells enriched from blood (not recorded which).

CDR3 bases: TGTGCCATCAGTGAGAACGGACAGGGGAGGACTGAAGCTTTCTTT. Residues: CAISENGQGRTEAFF. The chain joins TRBV10-3 to TRBJ1-1; the match to TRBD1 covers 9 bases. Trimming cost V 2 bases and J 5 bases; bases outside gene matches: 6. This CDR3 spans 15 amino acids. Germline-derived CDR1 and CDR2 are ENHRY and SYGVKD.